This paragraph reports one T cell receptor beta chain. This sample stems from a study of blood T cell repertoires in COVID-19. Germline loops: CDR1 WNHNN, CDR2 SYGVQD (reference sequence). After removal of 2 bases from V and 12 bases from J, the junction contained 19 bases not matched to a gene. The CDR3 sequence is 19 residues long. The assay was immunoSEQ multiplex PCR, and TCRdb's table has in-frame clones only and misses some. The table shows about 83,000 clones, with around 90% occurring only once. The chain uses TRBV10-1 and TRBJ2-1, with 13 positions matching TRBD2. This clonotype originated in a woman aged 45 to 65 with active or convalescent COVID-19. The sample comprised peripheral blood. The CDR3 nucleotides are TGCGCCAGCAGTGAGACCGGACTAGCGGGGGCGGACCCTACGGGGAGGCAGTTCTTC. Translated: CASSETGLAGADPTGRQFF.